The clone carrying this T cell receptor (beta chain) was detected a few times. Its antigen is not known. This sample is part of a study of T-cell reconstitution after alpha-beta-depleted transplantation in children. Overall study findings and caveats: At one year after transplant, newly produced T cells mostly accounted for T-cell counts and diversity. There were reportedly several hundred expanded graft clones from which alpha-beta T cells came about two months after transplant.

TCRbeta library preparation incorporated unique molecular identifiers. TCRdb recomputed calls from the PCR reads with MiXCR, one row per CDR3 protein. Here the sample spans about 290,000 distinct CDR3 sequences, over 7.5% being singletons. This TCR came from a female patient between 2 and 15 years old who had a stem cell transplant for Fanconi anemia, so the T cells may come from the graft donor. The source material was peripheral blood, sampled 360 days after TCRalphabeta/CD19-depleted stem cell transplant.

CDR3 DNA sequence: TGTGCCAGCAGCCCCCAGGCGGGGGGGCCGAATGAGCAGTTCTTC. It codes for CASSPQAGGPNEQFF. The chain links TRBV6-2 or TRBV6-3 to TRBJ2-1, with 9 bases aligning to TRBD2. CDR3 length equals 15 residues. Germline CDR1 MNHEY, CDR2 SVGEGT. The V gene end was trimmed by 6 bases and the J gene end by 7 bases; junction bases not matched to a gene: 10.